This record concerns one T cell receptor beta chain sequence. The data belong to a study of blood T cells in healthy people across ages. A sample-barcoded 5' primer and a J-beta primer mix were used in a second PCR of roughly 6 to 11 cycles. Researchers report that each sample yielded at least 2.5 million CDR3-containing paired-end reads. TCRdb re-called the 5' RACE reads with MiXCR, one entry per CDR3 protein. This table holds around 500,000 distinct CDR3 sequences, around half found once. Specimen: blood. The sequence was collected from a man at least 80 years old in good health.

This CDR3 is CASSRGLDRDTQYF. Here the CDR3 DNA reads TGCGCCAGCAGTCGAGGACTAGATAGAGATACGCAGTATTTT. The chain uses TRBV4-3 and TRBJ2-3; 7 bases line up with TRBD2. The CDR3 has 14 amino acids. Germline assignment: CDR1 LGHNA and CDR2 YSLEER. The V segment lost 6 bases and the J segment 5 bases; nucleotides outside the gene matches: 8.